This note documents a single T cell receptor beta chain sequence. Its antigen has not been determined. Qualities for individual bases were not recorded, and no much larger clone is one base off. This sample is drawn from a study of post-analysis software for immune sequencing data (dated by TCRdb to between 2015 and 2016). With regard to the full study: The recorded disease courses included relapsing-remitting, secondary progressive and progressive-relapsing multiple sclerosis, and some patients had no subtype annotation. The patient repertoires were compared against approximately twelve previously published healthy control repertoires obtained from donors aged about 6 to 26 years. A subset of samples was prepared in parallel using single-end sample barcoding, then pooled and co-amplified after Illumina adapter ligation. Summary of the overall study and its limitations: Normalized Chao1 diversity was significantly lower in multiple sclerosis patients than controls, suggesting substantial peripheral T-cell clonal expansion. Direct clustering with F measure revealed strong co-clustering of samples prepared in the same batch, which led to a batch-effect correction. The multiple sclerosis patient group was slightly younger than the control group. Patients showed significantly higher frequencies than controls for several TRBV segments, among them TRBV5-6, TRBV5-1 and TRBV20-1.

From the cysteine through the phenylalanine, the CDR3 covers 14 amino acids. The read is trimmed to its CDR3 DNA, 42 bases read in frame from base 1. The germline V end is reduced by 2 bases and the J end by 4 bases; junction bases left unmatched: 4. CDR1 and CDR2, per the germline V gene, are SGHRS and YFSETQ. TCR beta repertoires were profiled from peripheral blood of 13 young patients with multiple sclerosis to demonstrate the VDJtools post-analysis software. Multiple sclerosis patients were children and adolescents aged roughly 6 to 17 years. Library preparation employed PCR. Data came from an Illumina HiSeq 2500. To reduce PCR and sequencing biases, unique molecular identifiers were incorporated into the TCR beta cDNA libraries. Approximately 500,000 cDNA molecules were obtained per 1 to 10 million input T cells, so each molecule approximated one T cell. The patient libraries were prepared and sequenced with the same protocol used for the earlier healthy control dataset. Samples belonging to the same batch were prepared together, multiplexed and sequenced on a shared HiSeq lane. In the authors' own workflow: Raw barcoded reads were processed with MIGEC, and single-read molecular identifier groups were discarded before consensus assembly and CDR3 extraction. VDJtools was used for post-analysis of the clonotype tables, with diversity normalized by down-sampling every dataset to the smallest sample size. Repertoire overlap clustering matched CDR3 amino acid but not nucleotide sequences to correct batch-related cross-sample contamination. TCRdb applied fastp at Q25 and MiXCR to the public reads, then kept only in-frame beta chains. Every entry covers one CDR3 protein and lists the most common genes and DNA from its rows. Clone size and V and J calls follow TCRdb, not the original study. Recorded for this sample are about 460,000 distinct CDR3 sequences; under 55% of them occurred a single time. In total, the top ten clones hold 12% of the sample.

The sample comprised blood. This receptor chain uses TRBV5-1 and TRBJ2-5; 8 nucleotides in the junction match TRBD2. This receptor was identified in a girl between 5 and 17 years old with multiple sclerosis. The DNA sequence is given as TGCGCCAGCAGCTTTCTTAGCGGGACAGAGACCCAGTACTTC. This yields the protein CASSFLSGTETQYF. This CDR3, with the reference TRBV5-1 and TRBJ2-5 proteins standing in past its ends, gives the full variable domain KAGVTQTPRYLIKTRGQQVTLSCSPISGHRSVSWYQQTPGQGLQFLFEYFSETQRNKGNFPGRFSGRQFSNSRSEMNVSTLELGDSALYLCASSFLSGTETQYFGPGTRLLVL.